The sequence of this T cell receptor beta chain was determined in a study of OX40 agonist ivuxolimab in advanced cancers. Looking at the study overall: Enrolled patients in dose escalation had cancers that were hepatocellular carcinoma, melanoma, renal cell or head and neck cancer. Age averaged 60 years (range roughly 23 to 79), and more than 80% were male.

Germline V gives CDR1 MNHEY, CDR2 SVGAGI. The CDR3 consists of 15 residues. V shed 2 bases and J 1 base; nucleotides not matched to a gene: 2. TCRdb's copy holds only in-frame clones and misses some; the assay was immunoSEQ multiplex PCR. The table records tens of thousands of clones, 70% to 90% of them present only once. This rearrangement joins TRBV6-5 to TRBJ1-2, with TRBD1 matching over 9 bases. The sequence derives from an adult with an advanced solid tumor such as melanoma, head and neck, liver or kidney cancer. The source was CD4+ or CD8+ T cells sorted from blood, collected in a trial of the OX40 agonist ivuxolimab. CDR3 residues: CASSYRQGGNYGYTF. The CDR3 DNA follows: TGTGCCAGCAGTTACCGACAGGGGGGTAACTATGGCTACACCTTC.